Shown below are 18 T cell receptor beta chains from a single sample sequenced in a study of post-analysis software for immune sequencing data. General study points: With TRBV5-6, TRBV5-1 and TRBV20-1 included, several TRBV segments were more frequent in patients than in controls.

These receptors are not linked to any known antigen. Included in the TCR beta cDNA libraries were unique molecular identifiers. TCRdb redid the calling of the PCR reads with MiXCR, one entry per CDR3 protein. The data contain around 500,000 distinct CDR3 sequences, roughly 34% of them singletons. The source material was blood. Receptors were obtained from a girl between 2 and 17 years old with multiple sclerosis.

The chain links TRBV12-5 to TRBJ2-2, with 12 bases that match TRBD1. Germline V gene lookup returns CDR1 LGHNT and CDR2 FRNRAP. The CDR3 covers 16 residues. Losses at the gene ends were 2 bases for V and 7 bases for J; bases not matched to a gene: 5. In DNA, the CDR3 is TGTGCTAGTGGTTTGTTGGGACAGGGGGCTGTCGGGGAGCTGTTTTTT. Amino acids: CASGLLGQGAVGELFF.

This clonotype was counted only a few times. V usage is TRBV11-1 and J usage is TRBJ2-3; D is possibly TRBD2 (5 bases). The CDR3 contains 14 residues. V lost 5 bases and J lost 4, with 13 bases in between. Germline V CDR1 and CDR2: SGHAT, FQDESV (reference sequence). The CDR3 protein is CASSPTGGSDTQYF. In nucleotides, the CDR3 is TGTGCCAGCAGCCCGACCGGAGGATCAGATACGCAGTATTTT.

A few counts support this clonotype. A read error may explain this, as a much larger clone is one base away. The rearrangement joins TRBV27 to TRBJ2-3, with unresolved D. Germline CDR1 and CDR2: MNHEY and SMNVEV (reference sequence). The CDR3 totals 12 residues. V was pared by 5 bases and J by 2 bases, with 5 bases between. This CDR3 is CASSKDTDTQYF. The CDR3, as DNA: TGTGCCAGCAGTAAGGACACAGATACGCAGTATTTT.

This clonotype was detected a few times. The V and J genes are TRBV10-3 and TRBJ1-6; TRBD1 agrees at 9 bases. Trimming took 3 bases from V and 9 from J; bases not matched to a gene: 9. The CDR3 length is 16 residues. Germline V gives CDR1 ENHRY, CDR2 SYGVKD. Here the CDR3 DNA reads TGTGCCATCAGTGAAATCACGGGACAGGGAGGTTCACCCCTCCACTTT. It translates to CAISEITGQGGSPLHF.

The table lists this clonotype with a few counts. This sequence joins TRBV7-9 and TRBJ2-7, with TRBD1 matching over 9 bases. V was pared by 5 bases and J by 5 bases, with 4 bases of the junction left unmatched. Germline loops: CDR1 SEHNR, CDR2 FQNEAQ (reference sequence). CDR3 length equals 13 residues. Here the CDR3 DNA reads TGTGCCAGCAGCCCCTGGGACAGGGACGAGCAGTACTTC. Translating gives CASSPWDRDEQYF.

On this clonotype: Relative to the germline gene, one junction end is altered; a read error may explain this. The chain carries TRBV2 and TRBJ1-1; D is unresolved. The CDR3 is made up of 13 amino acids. Germline lookup yields CDR1 SNHLY and CDR2 FYNNEI. The CDR3 here is CAGSGRGGTEAFF. CDR3 nucleotide sequence: TGTGCCGGCAGCGGACGGGGTGGCACTGAAGCTTTCTTT. Complete variable domain (other parts from reference TRBV2 and TRBJ1-1): EPEVTQTPSHQVTQMGQEVILRCVPISNHLYFYWYRQILGQKVEFLVSFYNNEISEKSEIFDDQFSVERPDGSNFTLKIRSTKLEDSAMYFCAGSGRGGTEAFFGQGTRLTVV.

The chain links TRBV20-1 to TRBJ2-5; 9 nucleotides line up with TRBD1. Germline CDR1 is DFQATT and CDR2 is SNEGSKA (reference sequence). With V trimmed by 3 bases and J by 11 bases, 16 bases remained unmatched. The CDR3 length is 15 residues. The CDR3 reads CSASTTGTGTREQYF. The CDR3 nucleotides read TGCAGTGCTAGCACCACCGGGACAGGGACCCGGGAGCAGTACTTC.

J is TRBJ2-3 and V is TRBV15; TRBD1 might be the D (5 bases). The germline V and J ends were trimmed by 1 base and 1 base, with 9 bases remaining between them. The CDR3 is 15 residues long. Germline loops: CDR1 LNHNV, CDR2 YYDKDF (reference sequence). CDR3 residues: CATSRVVRGTDTQYF. The CDR3 nucleotides are TGTGCCACCAGCAGAGTTGTCAGGGGCACAGATACGCAGTATTTT.

The chain joins TRBV20-1 to TRBJ2-3; 13 bases map to TRBD2. This CDR3 spans 15 amino acids. V trimming: 4 bases; J trimming: 9 bases; junction bases outside the gene matches: 10. CDR1 and CDR2 (germline): DFQATT, SNEGSKA (reference sequence). This CDR3 reads CSATPGGTSGDTQYF. The CDR3 nucleotides read TGCAGTGCTACCCCCGGAGGGACTAGCGGGGACACGCAGTATTTT.

This clonotype was found a few times. The chain uses TRBV10-3 and TRBJ2-1; 7 nucleotides line up with TRBD2. CDR3 length equals 11 residues. The trim removed 8 bases at V and 7 bases at J, leaving 2 bases unmatched. Germline lookup yields CDR1 ENHRY and CDR2 SYGVKD. The CDR3 is CAIGGGNEQFF. Written as DNA, the CDR3 is TGTGCCATCGGGGGGGGGAATGAGCAGTTCTTC.

In this sample, this clonotype turned up a few times. This chain links TRBV27 with TRBJ2-5; TRBD1 agrees at 10 bases. Looked up from germline, CDR1 is MNHEY and CDR2 is SMNVEV (reference sequence). V shed 10 bases and J 11 bases; nucleotides not matched to a gene: 13. The CDR3 length is 13 residues. CDR3 residues: CATWDRGYNEQYF. The CDR3 nucleotides are TGTGCCACCTGGGACAGGGGCTACAATGAGCAGTACTTC.

The J gene is TRBJ2-2, the V gene TRBV9, with D possibly being TRBD2 (5 bases). Germline V gene lookup returns CDR1 SGDLS and CDR2 YYNGEE. CDR3 size: 15 residues. The V end lost 0 bases, the J end lost 1 base, and 7 bases lay between the germline ends. CDR3 in DNA: TGTGCCAGCAGCGTAGCTGGAGGGAACACCGGGGAGCTGTTTTTT. Its protein product is CASSVAGGNTGELFF.

This clonotype was seen a handful of times. The chain combines TRBV5-1 with TRBJ2-3; 7 nucleotides align to TRBD2. This CDR3 contains 14 residues. CDR1 and CDR2 from the germline V gene are SGHRS and YFSETQ. After removal of 4 bases from V and 2 bases from J, the junction contained 4 bases not matched to a gene. The CDR3 loop is CASSRGTNTDTQYF. In DNA form, the CDR3 reads TGCGCCAGCAGCCGAGGGACTAACACAGATACGCAGTATTTT.

The V gene is TRBV20-1, the J gene TRBJ2-7; tentative D call: TRBD1 (6 bases). The CDR3 covers 11 residues. Trimming took off 6 bases at V and 3 bases at J, with 9 bases between the two ends. Per the germline V gene, CDR1 is DFQATT and CDR2 is SNEGSKA (reference sequence). The DNA of the CDR3 is TGCAGTGCCCCACAGGGCTACGAGCAGTACTTC. Amino acid sequence: CSAPQGYEQYF.

The chain links TRBV9 to TRBJ2-3, with D maybe TRBD2 (7 bases). The CDR3 length is 15 residues. Germline V gene data show CDR1 as SGDLS and CDR2 as YYNGEE. The V end lost 0 bases, the J end lost 4 bases, and 12 bases lay between the germline ends. DNA of the CDR3: TGTGCCAGCAGCGTAGGGGGGGGCCCCTCAGATACGCAGTATTTT. Translation: CASSVGGGPSDTQYF.

This chain links TRBV2 with TRBJ2-7; D perhaps matches TRBD2 (5 bases). Trimming cost V 5 bases and J 6 bases, with 11 bases left between them. In germline, CDR1 is SNHLY, CDR2 FYNNEI. The CDR3 runs 12 residues. The CDR3 sequence is CASSLLRAEQYF. The CDR3 DNA sequence: TGTGCCAGCAGTCTCTTGAGGGCCGAGCAGTACTTC.

To note about this clonotype: It may be a read error: a sequence one base away is much more abundant. The chain couples TRBV6-4 to TRBJ1-2; 10 nucleotides align to TRBD1. This CDR3 has 17 residues. Trimming cost V 5 bases and J 6 bases; bases outside gene matches: 15. Germline values: CDR1 MRHNA, CDR2 SNTAGT. The CDR3 sequence is CASSSSGTGVGWNGYTF. CDR3 bases: TGTGCCAGCAGTTCCTCCGGGACAGGGGTAGGGTGGAATGGCTACACCTTC.

As for this clonotype: Germline is not matched at one junction end, which may reflect a read error. The V call is TRBV10-2, the J call TRBJ2-3; either TRBD1 or TRBD2 may supply D (6 bases each). Germline-derived CDR1 and CDR2 are WSHSY and SAAADI. The CDR3 totals 14 residues. The CDR3 DNA sequence: TGCGCCAACAGTGGGGGGCCTCTGTCAGATACGCAGTATTTT. Translation gives CANSGGPLSDTQYF.